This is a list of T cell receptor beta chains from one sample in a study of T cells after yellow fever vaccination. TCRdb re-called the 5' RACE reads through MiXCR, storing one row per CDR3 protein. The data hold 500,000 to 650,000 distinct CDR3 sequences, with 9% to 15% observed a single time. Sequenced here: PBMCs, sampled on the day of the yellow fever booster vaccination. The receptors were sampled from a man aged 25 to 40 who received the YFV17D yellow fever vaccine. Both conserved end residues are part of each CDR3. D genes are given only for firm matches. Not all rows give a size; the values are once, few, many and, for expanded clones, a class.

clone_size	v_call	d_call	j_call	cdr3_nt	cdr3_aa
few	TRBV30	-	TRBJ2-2	TGTGCCTGGAGTGTACGACAGGCGTGGGGCACCGGGGAGCTGTTTTTT	CAWSVRQAWGTGELFF
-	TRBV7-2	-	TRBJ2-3	TGTGCCAGCAGCTTAGAGCCCGGGGCCCGAGATACGCAGTATTTT	CASSLEPGARDTQYF
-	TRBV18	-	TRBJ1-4	TGTGCCAGCTCGCCTCCCGCGGGCACTAATGAAAAACTGTTTTTT	CASSPPAGTNEKLFF
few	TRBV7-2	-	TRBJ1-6	TGTGCCAGCAGCTTACACGGGGCAGCCTCGTCGCCCCTCCACTTT	CASSLHGAASSPLHF
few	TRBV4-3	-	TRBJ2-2	TGCGCCAGCAGCCAAATCAACAGGGACACCGGGGAGCTGTTTTTT	CASSQINRDTGELFF
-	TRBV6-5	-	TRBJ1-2	TGTGCCAGCAGTTACCCTGGTTCCTATGGCTACACCTTC	CASSYPGSYGYTF
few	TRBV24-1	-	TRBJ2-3	TGTGCCACCAGTGACTTCCCGCCATCCACAGATACGCAGTATTTT	CATSDFPPSTDTQYF
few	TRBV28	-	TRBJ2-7	TGTGCCAGCAGTTCTGACCGGGACGGCACCTACGAGCAGTACTTC	CASSSDRDGTYEQYF
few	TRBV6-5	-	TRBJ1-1	TGTGCCAGCAGGACCTCAGCGGAAGCTTTCTTT	CASRTSAEAFF
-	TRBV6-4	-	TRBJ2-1	TGTGCCAGCGGTTCCGACAGAGACAATGAGCAGTTCTTC	CASGSDRDNEQFF
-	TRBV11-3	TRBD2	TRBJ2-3	TGTGCCAGCAGCCTCAGGACTAGTTCGTCAGCAGATACGCAGTATTTT	CASSLRTSSSADTQYF
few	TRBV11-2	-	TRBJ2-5	TGTGCCAGCAGCAGGGGACACAACCAAGAGACCCAGTACTTC	CASSRGHNQETQYF
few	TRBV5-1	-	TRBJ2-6	TGCGCCAGCAGCTTCATAGAGTCTGGGGCCAACGTCCTGACTTTC	CASSFIESGANVLTF
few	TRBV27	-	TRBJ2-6	TGTGCCAGTACTTGGGGATCTGGGGCCAACGTCCTGACTTTC	CASTWGSGANVLTF
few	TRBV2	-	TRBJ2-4	TGTGCCAGCAGTGTCCTTTTTGGCATTCGGTACTTC	CASSVLFGIRYF
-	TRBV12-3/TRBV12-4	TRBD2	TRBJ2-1	TGTGCCAGCAGTGTAGCGGGAGGAGATCCCTCCTACAATGAGCAGTTCTTC	CASSVAGGDPSYNEQFF
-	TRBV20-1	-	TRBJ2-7	TGCAGTGCTAGAGATCAGGCAGGCTACGAGCAGTACTTC	CSARDQAGYEQYF
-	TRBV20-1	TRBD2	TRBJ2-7	TGCAGTGCTAACCCTGGGGGGACTAGCGGGATAGTCGAGCAGTACTTC	CSANPGGTSGIVEQYF
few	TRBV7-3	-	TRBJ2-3	TGTGCCAGCAGCTCCGGGAGCCCTAAAGATACGCAGTATTTT	CASSSGSPKDTQYF
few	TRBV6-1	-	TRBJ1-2	TGTGCCAGCACCCCGGGGGAGGGGATCCGTGGCTACACCTTC	CASTPGEGIRGYTF
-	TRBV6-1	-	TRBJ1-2	TGTGCCAGCAGTGAAGCGGGGGGGACCCACGGTGGCTACACCTTC	CASSEAGGTHGGYTF
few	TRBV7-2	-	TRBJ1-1	TGTGCCAGCCAGACAACCGCAGGGATCACTGAAGCTTTCTTT	CASQTTAGITEAFF
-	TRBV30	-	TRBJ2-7	TGTGCCTGTTCCTCGTGGGGCGAGCAGTACTTC	CACSSWGEQYF
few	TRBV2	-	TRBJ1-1	TGTGCCAGCACCGATGGGGGACATTTGAACACTGAAGCTTTCTTT	CASTDGGHLNTEAFF
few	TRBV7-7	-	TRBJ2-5	TGTGCTAGCAGCATGGGGCCCGCGTGGGAGTACCAAGAGACCCAGTACTTC	CASSMGPAWEYQETQYF
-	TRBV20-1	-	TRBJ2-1	TGCAGTGCTCCCGCCGGGACCAAACGCAATGAGCAGTTCTTC	CSAPAGTKRNEQFF
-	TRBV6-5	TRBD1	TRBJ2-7	TGTGCCAGCAGTTACCGGACAGGGGCCTACGAGCAGTACTTC	CASSYRTGAYEQYF
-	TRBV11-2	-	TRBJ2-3	TGTGCCAGCAGCTTAGGTATATCGTCCGATACGCAGTATTTT	CASSLGISSDTQYF
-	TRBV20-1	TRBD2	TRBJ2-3	TGCAGTGCTAGCGGTAGCGGGGGGGGCACAGATACGCAGTATTTT	CSASGSGGGTDTQYF
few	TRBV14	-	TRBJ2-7	TGTGCCAGCAGCCATGCGGTCTACGAGCAGTACTTC	CASSHAVYEQYF
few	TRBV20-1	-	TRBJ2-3	TGCAGTGCTCCAAAGGCAGATACGCAGTATTTT	CSAPKADTQYF
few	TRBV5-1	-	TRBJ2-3	TGCGCCAGCAGCTTGGGACAGATTCGCACAGATACGCAGTATTTT	CASSLGQIRTDTQYF
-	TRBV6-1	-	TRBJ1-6	TGTGCCAGCAGTGAATTGGGACAACATAATTCACCCCTCCACTTT	CASSELGQHNSPLHF
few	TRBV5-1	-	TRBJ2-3	TGCGCCAGCAGCCCCAGCGTAGAGCATACGCAGTATTTT	CASSPSVEHTQYF
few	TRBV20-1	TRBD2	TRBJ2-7	TGCAGTGCCGCAGCGGCTAGCGGGACCTACGAGCAGTACTTC	CSAAAASGTYEQYF
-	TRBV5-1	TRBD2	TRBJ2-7	TGCGCCAGCCGACTAGCGGAACGCTGCTACGAGCAGTACTTC	CASRLAERCYEQYF
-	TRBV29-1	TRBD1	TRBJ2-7	TGCAGCGTTGGCACAGGGGGCGTATACGAGCAGTACTTC	CSVGTGGVYEQYF